This TCR beta chain was recovered during a study of cytomegalovirus exposure and HLA in healthy donors. Whole-study findings and limits: Versus the approximately 700-donor mean, an Asian-associated ancestry cluster reportedly showed fewer N-insertions in a later analysis. TCR beta chains associated with HLA were, in a later analysis, more clonally expanded than equally common others. A later look showed TCR association rates differing by HLA locus, highest for DRB1 and lowest for HLA-C. A later analysis linked a missense DCLRE1C variant to TCR beta V- and J-gene trimming.

PCR used 60 Vbeta primers and 13 Jbeta primers. Assay: immunoSEQ multiplex PCR; the TCRdb copy retains only in-frame clones and omits some. The table lists 150,000 to 200,000 clones, around 83% of them singletons, with about 3.8% in the top ten. This clone was recorded a few times. Its target is unknown. The receptor was isolated from a man over 45 in good health and CMV-seropositive. The sample consisted of PBMCs.

The CDR3 region is CASTGTSGTYEQYF. For the CDR3, the DNA is TGTGCCAGCACCGGGACTAGCGGTACCTACGAGCAGTACTTC. The chain employs TRBV6-1 and TRBJ2-7; 11 nucleotides agree with TRBD2. The junction had 4 bases not matched to a gene; V was cut back by 7 bases and J by 2 bases. Germline CDR1 reads MNHNS; CDR2 reads SASEGT. The CDR3 loop spans 14 amino acids.